These 18 T cell receptor beta chains came from one sample sequenced in a study of cytomegalovirus exposure and HLA in healthy donors. In the PCR, 60 Vbeta and 13 Jbeta primers were used. The table came from immunoSEQ multiplex PCR; TCRdb's copy has only in-frame clones and leaves some out. The sample has roughly 92,000 clones; 75% to 85% are singletons. The sequencing sample was made of PBMCs. These receptors were obtained from a man between 45 and 60 years old in good health and CMV-seropositive.

This sequence joins TRBV14 and TRBJ1-2; TRBD1 aligns across 7 bases. J gave up 0 bases and V 5 bases, and 9 bases lay outside the gene matches. Germline CDR1 and CDR2: SGHDN and FVKESK. The CDR3 is 16 amino acids. CDR3 nucleotides: TGTGCCAGCAGCGGCCGGGACAGTGATTCTAACTATGGCTACACCTTC. Protein: CASSGRDSDSNYGYTF.

The table lists this clone with a few counts. The V gene is TRBV4-1, the J gene TRBJ2-7, with D possibly matching TRBD1 (5 bases). The CDR3 length is 14 residues. V was shortened by 4 bases and J by 0 bases, with 10 bases between the two germline ends. Germline CDR1 is MGHRA and CDR2 is YSYEKL. CDR3 bases: TGCGCCAGCAGCCTGGACATGATCTCCTACGAGCAGTACTTC. This sequence encodes CASSLDMISYEQYF.

About this clone: This likely stems from a read error, as it lies one base from a far larger clone. Other DNA sequences in the same sample also yield this CDR3. The chain uses TRBV6-5 and TRBJ1-2, with D unclear. Germline V lookup: CDR1 MNHEY, CDR2 SVGAGI. V was cut by 5 bases and J by 9 bases, with 19 bases left in between. The CDR3 is 14 amino acids. CDR3 region: CASSETAGQKRYTF. DNA of the CDR3: TGTGCCAGCAGTGAAACGGCAGGCCAGAAACGCTACACCTTC.

With regard to this clone: Different DNA sequences within this sample yield the same CDR3. The genes are TRBV25-1 and TRBJ1-2; maybe TRBD1 (5 bases). The CDR3 sequence is 13 residues long. The germline gives CDR1 MGHDK, CDR2 SYGVNS. V gave up 3 bases and J gave up 5 bases, with 10 bases separating them. DNA for the CDR3: TGTGCCAGCAGTGAGGGGCAGATTTATGGCTACACCTTC. Translation: CASSEGQIYGYTF.

This chain links TRBV5-1 with TRBJ2-3; 11 positions agree with TRBD1. The J segment lost 8 bases and the V segment lost 3 bases, leaving 8 bases of the junction unmatched. The germline CDR1 and CDR2 sequences are SGHRS and YFSETQ. The CDR3 contains 15 residues. The CDR3 reads CASSSGQGASGTQYF. The CDR3 DNA sequence: TGCGCCAGCAGCTCCGGACAGGGGGCTAGCGGTACGCAGTATTTT.

This sequence joins TRBV10-3 and TRBJ1-1; no clear D gene. Looked up from germline, CDR1 is ENHRY and CDR2 is SYGVKD. Trimming shortened V by 1 base and J by 5 bases, and 8 bases separated the two germline ends. CDR3 size: 13 residues. CDR3 in DNA: TGTGCCATCAGTGAGTTTCAGAATACTGAAGCTTTCTTT. It translates to CAISEFQNTEAFF.

This clone was detected once. The chain recombines TRBV18 with TRBJ1-1, with 9 positions matching TRBD1. The CDR3 extends over 15 amino acids. Germline CDR1 and CDR2: KGHSH and LQKENI. With V trimmed by 2 bases and J by 1 base, 2 bases remained unmatched. The CDR3 protein is CASSPSGQGNTEAFF. The CDR3 DNA is TGTGCCAGCTCACCATCGGGACAGGGGAACACTGAAGCTTTCTTT.

This rearrangement joins TRBV30 to TRBJ2-3; D remains ambiguous. V shed 0 bases and J shed 8 bases, with 12 bases lying between them. Germline CDR1 and CDR2: GTSNPN and SVGIG (reference sequence). The CDR3 runs to 13 residues. CDR3 sequence (DNA): TGTGCCTGGAGTGTAGGCGGCCTAAGTACGCAGTATTTT. Translating it yields CAWSVGGLSTQYF.

This chain uses TRBV30 with TRBJ2-3, with 7 bases lining up with TRBD1. After removal of 5 bases from V and 0 bases from J, the junction contained 14 bases not matched to a gene. This CDR3 has 17 residues. Germline V CDR1 and CDR2: GTSNPN, SVGIG (reference sequence). In DNA, the CDR3 is TGTGCCTGGGAAAGCTGGGGGACAGCCTCTAGCACAGATACGCAGTATTTT. Encoded protein: CAWESWGTASSTDTQYF. The whole variable domain, filled in from reference TRBV30 and TRBJ2-3, reads SQTIHQWPATLVQPVGSPLSLECTVEGTSNPNLYWYRQAAGRGLQLLFYSVGIGQISSEVPQNLSASRPQDRQFILSSKKLLLSDSGFYLCAWESWGTASSTDTQYFGPGTRLTVL.

The rearrangement uses TRBV27 and TRBJ1-1; tentatively, D is TRBD1 (5 bases). V was trimmed by 6 bases and J by 1 base, leaving 18 bases between them. The germline gives CDR1 MNHEY, CDR2 SMNVEV (reference sequence). This CDR3 is 16 amino acids long. The CDR3 DNA reads as TGTGCCAGCAGCCGAAGGGGCGTAGGCCCGAACACTGAAGCTTTCTTT. It specifies CASSRRGVGPNTEAFF.

This rearrangement joins TRBV5-4 to TRBJ2-7; 7 bases are a match to TRBD1. Losses at the gene ends were 5 bases for V and 3 bases for J; bases not matched to a gene: 14. Germline lookup yields CDR1 SGHNT and CDR2 YYREEE (reference sequence). The CDR3 is 16 amino acids. The chain's CDR3 is CASRRAYQGQFYEQYF. As DNA, the CDR3 is TGTGCCAGCAGACGAGCCTACCAGGGACAGTTCTACGAGCAGTACTTC.

The chain is built from TRBV5-4 and TRBJ1-1; no reliable D call. This CDR3 has 13 residues. Between the trimmed V and J ends, which lost 0 bases and 6 bases, there was a span of 9 bases. Germline loops: CDR1 SGHNT, CDR2 YYREEE (reference sequence). CDR3 DNA: TGTGCCAGCAGCTTGGTCGCGTCTCCTGAAGCTTTCTTT. Protein product: CASSLVASPEAFF. Using reference TRBV5-4 and TRBJ1-1 for the parts outside the CDR3, the full variable domain is ETGVTQSPTHLIKTRGQQVTLRCSSQSGHNTVSWYQQALGQGPQFIFQYYREEENGRGNFPPRFSGLQFPNYSSELNVNALELDDSALYLCASSLVASPEAFFGQGTRLTVV.

The chain combines TRBV30 with TRBJ1-3; D unresolved. Trimming pared 5 bases from V and 4 bases from J, leaving 21 bases between. This CDR3 comprises 16 residues. Germline CDR1 GTSNPN, CDR2 SVGIG (reference sequence). This CDR3 is CAWGAERSPGGNTIYF. In nucleotides, the CDR3 is TGTGCCTGGGGAGCCGAAAGGAGTCCGGGAGGAAACACCATATATTTT.

The chain has TRBV9 and TRBJ2-3; 7 bases align to TRBD2. The CDR3 is made up of 15 amino acids. Germline lookup yields CDR1 SGDLS and CDR2 YYNGEE. J gave up 0 bases and V 4 bases, and 5 bases lay outside the gene matches. CDR3 DNA: TGTGCCAGCAGCATCGATAGCGGGAGCACAGATACGCAGTATTTT. Its protein product is CASSIDSGSTDTQYF.

The J gene is TRBJ2-5, the V gene TRBV6-1; TRBD1 aligns across 10 bases. The J segment lost 6 bases and the V segment lost 2 bases, leaving 6 bases of the junction unmatched. The CDR3 loop spans 15 amino acids. Germline V lookup: CDR1 MNHNS, CDR2 SASEGT. The CDR3 nucleotides read TGTGCCAGCAGTGAATTGACAGGGGGCAGGAAGACCCAGTACTTC. Amino acid sequence: CASSELTGGRKTQYF.

V gene TRBV18 combines with J gene TRBJ1-1; D possibly corresponds to TRBD1 (5 bases). Germline CDR1 and CDR2: KGHSH and LQKENI. The CDR3 spans 15 residues. Deletions cut 3 bases from V and 1 base from J, with 12 bases between. DNA of the CDR3: TGTGCCAGCTCACCTCGGGGGGGTCAGAACACTGAAGCTTTCTTT. Translation gives CASSPRGGQNTEAFF.

V usage is TRBV7-9 and J usage is TRBJ2-3, with TRBD2 matching 9 bases. The germline gives CDR1 SEHNR, CDR2 FQNEAQ (reference sequence). Trimming cost V 1 base and J 6 bases; bases outside gene matches: 5. The CDR3 sequence is 15 residues long. For the CDR3, the DNA is TGTGCCAGCAGCTTAGTACCCAGCGGGAGGGATACGCAGTATTTT. Its translation: CASSLVPSGRDTQYF.

The chain carries TRBV6-5 and TRBJ1-1; D call uncertain. The V and J ends lost 2 bases and 2 bases respectively, with 6 bases between them. The CDR3 sequence is 13 residues long. The germline V gene has CDR1 MNHEY and CDR2 SVGAGI. Here the CDR3 reads CASSYPRNTEAFF. The CDR3, as DNA: TGTGCCAGCAGTTACCCCAGAAACACTGAAGCTTTCTTT.